A single sample gave rise to the 11 T cell receptor beta chains below, sequenced in a study of long-term antiretroviral therapy in people with HIV. An immunoSEQ assay, version v3.0, was performed at survey level. TCRdb's table, derived via immunoSEQ multiplex PCR, lists solely in-frame clones and lacks some. The sample lists some 27,000 clones, 93% seen once, with 5.5% to 7% in the top ten. The specimen was unsorted PBMCs, collected less than 6.8 years after starting antiretroviral therapy. Receptors were obtained from a woman in her 40s with HIV.

The V gene is TRBV7-1, the J gene TRBJ1-2; D gene ambiguous. TRBV7-1 is an open reading frame whose function is uncertain. This CDR3 has 12 amino acids. Deletions cut 8 bases from V and 7 bases from J, with 14 bases between. The CDR3 region has the DNA TGTGCCAGCGCCACGGGTTGGTCTGGCTACACCTTC. Its translation is CASATGWSGYTF.

The genes are TRBV5-6 and TRBJ1-2, with 10 positions matching TRBD1. V was clipped by 4 bases and J by 8 bases; unmatched bases: 8. This CDR3 region has 14 residues. Germline V gene sequence: CDR1 SGHDT, CDR2 YYEEEE. CDR3 loop: CASSLGTGVVGYTF. The CDR3 DNA is TGTGCCAGCAGCCTCGGGACAGGGGTTGTCGGCTACACCTTC.

The chain employs TRBV7-3 and TRBJ2-3; 9 bases agree with TRBD1. Germline CDR1 SGHTA, CDR2 FQGTGA. The CDR3 length is 15 residues. The V gene end was trimmed by 6 bases and the J gene end by 2 bases; junction bases not matched to a gene: 6. CDR3 loop: CASRETGGLTDTQYF. CDR3 DNA sequence: TGTGCCAGCAGAGAGACAGGGGGACTCACAGATACGCAGTATTTT.

As DNA, the CDR3 is TGTGCCAGCCGGAAAGGGGAGGAAACTAATGAAAAACTGTTTTTT. This translates into CASRKGEETNEKLFF. The chain joins TRBV6-1 to TRBJ1-4; possibly TRBD1 for D (5 bases). The CDR3 spans 15 residues. Germline loops: CDR1 MNHNS, CDR2 SASEGT. V lost 8 bases to trimming and J lost 1 base, with 14 bases between them.

Concerning this clone: The identical CDR3 is also encoded by other nucleotide sequences in the sample. CDR3 bases: TGTGCCAGCAGCTTATCTGAGACCGCCAAAAACATTCAGTACTTC. Residues: CASSLSETAKNIQYF. V usage is TRBV7-9 and J usage is TRBJ2-4; no clear D. The CDR3 spans 15 residues. Trimming cost V 2 bases and J 1 base, with 9 bases left between them. Germline-derived CDR1 and CDR2 are SEHNR and FQNEAQ (reference sequence).

The chain combines TRBV27 with TRBJ2-7, with D possibly being TRBD2 (6 bases). The V and J ends lost 0 bases and 2 bases respectively, with 8 bases between them. Germline V lookup: CDR1 MNHEY, CDR2 SMNVEV (reference sequence). CDR3 length: 14 amino acids. CDR3 sequence: CASSLSGGTYEQYF. CDR3 coding DNA: TGTGCCAGCAGTTTATCCGGGGGAACCTACGAGCAGTACTTC.

This chain uses TRBV7-8 with TRBJ2-5; possible D gene TRBD1, 5 bases. CDR3 length equals 16 residues. V was cut by 2 bases and J by 4 bases, with 17 bases left in between. Germline V CDR1 and CDR2: SGHVS, FQNEAQ. The CDR3: CASSLSARADGETQYF. CDR3 nucleotide sequence: TGTGCCAGCAGCTTAAGCGCCAGGGCTGACGGAGAGACCCAGTACTTC.

This rearrangement joins TRBV7-2 to TRBJ2-2; 11 positions agree with TRBD2. The CDR3 sequence is 16 residues long. CDR1 and CDR2 from the germline V gene are SGHTA and FQGNSA. The junction had 3 bases not matched to a gene; V was cut back by 5 bases and J by 1 base. CDR3 nucleotide sequence: TGTGCCAGCAGCCCGGGACTAGCGGTGAACACCGGGGAGCTGTTTTTT. Amino acids: CASSPGLAVNTGELFF.

The chain couples TRBV30 to TRBJ2-7, with D hard to call. The CDR3 runs to 11 residues. Per germline, CDR1 GTSNPN and CDR2 SVGIG (reference sequence). The V end was cut by 2 bases, the J end by 4 bases, with 6 bases between. This CDR3 reads CAWSTRYEQYF. The CDR3, as DNA: TGTGCCTGGAGTACCCGATACGAGCAGTACTTC.

The chain carries TRBV9 and TRBJ2-2; possible D gene TRBD2, 6 bases. V lost 0 bases and J lost 3, with 6 bases in between. The CDR3 totals 14 residues. CDR1 SGDLS and CDR2 YYNGEE come from the germline V gene. The CDR3 sequence is CASSVAGDTGELFF. The CDR3 coding sequence is TGTGCCAGCAGCGTAGCGGGGGACACCGGGGAGCTGTTTTTT.

The chain combines TRBV10-3 with TRBJ2-5; TRBD1 might be the D (5 bases). Germline-derived CDR1 and CDR2 are ENHRY and SYGVKD. Trimming left V 10 bases short and J 2 bases short, with 11 bases between. This CDR3 spans 12 amino acids. The CDR3 sequence is CATSDTQETQYF. The CDR3 nucleotides read TGTGCCACCTCGGACACTCAAGAGACCCAGTACTTC.